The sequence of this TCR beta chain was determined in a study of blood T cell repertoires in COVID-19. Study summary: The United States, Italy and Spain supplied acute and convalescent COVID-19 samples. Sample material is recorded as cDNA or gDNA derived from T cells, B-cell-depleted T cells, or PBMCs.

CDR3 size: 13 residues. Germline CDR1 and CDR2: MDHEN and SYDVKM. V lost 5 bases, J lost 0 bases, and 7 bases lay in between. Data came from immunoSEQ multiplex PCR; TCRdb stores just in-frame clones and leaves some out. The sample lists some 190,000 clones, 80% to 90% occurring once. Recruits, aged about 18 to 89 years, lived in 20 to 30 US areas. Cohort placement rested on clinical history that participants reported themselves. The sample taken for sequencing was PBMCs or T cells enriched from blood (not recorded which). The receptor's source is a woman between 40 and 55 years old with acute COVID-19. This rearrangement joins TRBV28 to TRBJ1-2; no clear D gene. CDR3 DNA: TGTGCCAGCAGTCCCCCATCTAACTATGGCTACACCTTC. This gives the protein CASSPPSNYGYTF.